This T cell receptor (beta chain) was captured by sequencing in a study of blood T cell repertoires in COVID-19. On the study more broadly: The United States, Italy and Spain supplied acute and convalescent COVID-19 samples.

The Seattle site enrolled patients during active infection and followed them longitudinally. Original data processing: Scientists estimated how many nucleated cells there were by amplifying reference gene primers. Sequencing was performed with immunoSEQ multiplex PCR; in TCRdb, only in-frame clones are kept and a portion is missing. The V and J calls and clone size were taken over from that table, and D and trimming were inferred from the DNA. The repertoire has roughly 41,000 clones, roughly 80% of them found once; the top ten carry 1.6%. Germline CDR1 and CDR2: MNHEY and SVGAGI. Trimming cost V 7 bases and J 4 bases; bases outside gene matches: 4. The CDR3 extends over 13 amino acids.

Material: peripheral blood. The clonotype comes from a man aged 55-75 years with COVID-19, enrolled during active disease. The chain couples TRBV6-5 to TRBJ1-1, with 9 bases fitting TRBD1. CDR3 coding DNA: TGTGCCAGCATTCTGGACAGGGGCACTGAAGCTTTCTTT. This encodes CASILDRGTEAFF.